This TCR beta chain was captured by sequencing in a study of T cell changes during pregnancy in multiple sclerosis. The method was immunoSEQ multiplex PCR; TCRdb's version includes in-frame clones alone and lacks a portion of them. The sample has around 100,000 clones, roughly 90% seen once. The junction had 3 bases not matched to a gene; V was cut back by 2 bases and J by 6 bases. There are 14 residues in the CDR3. The germline V gene encodes CDR1 MGHDK and CDR2 SYGVNS. V and J are TRBV25-1 and TRBJ1-2; 10 bases are a match to TRBD1. The sample consisted of peripheral blood, taken after pregnancy. This TCR was recovered from a female donor with multiple sclerosis, enrolled in a pregnancy study. CDR3 amino acids: CASSEDRGRDGYTF. The DNA for the CDR3 is TGTGCCAGCAGTGAAGACAGGGGGCGGGATGGCTACACCTTC.